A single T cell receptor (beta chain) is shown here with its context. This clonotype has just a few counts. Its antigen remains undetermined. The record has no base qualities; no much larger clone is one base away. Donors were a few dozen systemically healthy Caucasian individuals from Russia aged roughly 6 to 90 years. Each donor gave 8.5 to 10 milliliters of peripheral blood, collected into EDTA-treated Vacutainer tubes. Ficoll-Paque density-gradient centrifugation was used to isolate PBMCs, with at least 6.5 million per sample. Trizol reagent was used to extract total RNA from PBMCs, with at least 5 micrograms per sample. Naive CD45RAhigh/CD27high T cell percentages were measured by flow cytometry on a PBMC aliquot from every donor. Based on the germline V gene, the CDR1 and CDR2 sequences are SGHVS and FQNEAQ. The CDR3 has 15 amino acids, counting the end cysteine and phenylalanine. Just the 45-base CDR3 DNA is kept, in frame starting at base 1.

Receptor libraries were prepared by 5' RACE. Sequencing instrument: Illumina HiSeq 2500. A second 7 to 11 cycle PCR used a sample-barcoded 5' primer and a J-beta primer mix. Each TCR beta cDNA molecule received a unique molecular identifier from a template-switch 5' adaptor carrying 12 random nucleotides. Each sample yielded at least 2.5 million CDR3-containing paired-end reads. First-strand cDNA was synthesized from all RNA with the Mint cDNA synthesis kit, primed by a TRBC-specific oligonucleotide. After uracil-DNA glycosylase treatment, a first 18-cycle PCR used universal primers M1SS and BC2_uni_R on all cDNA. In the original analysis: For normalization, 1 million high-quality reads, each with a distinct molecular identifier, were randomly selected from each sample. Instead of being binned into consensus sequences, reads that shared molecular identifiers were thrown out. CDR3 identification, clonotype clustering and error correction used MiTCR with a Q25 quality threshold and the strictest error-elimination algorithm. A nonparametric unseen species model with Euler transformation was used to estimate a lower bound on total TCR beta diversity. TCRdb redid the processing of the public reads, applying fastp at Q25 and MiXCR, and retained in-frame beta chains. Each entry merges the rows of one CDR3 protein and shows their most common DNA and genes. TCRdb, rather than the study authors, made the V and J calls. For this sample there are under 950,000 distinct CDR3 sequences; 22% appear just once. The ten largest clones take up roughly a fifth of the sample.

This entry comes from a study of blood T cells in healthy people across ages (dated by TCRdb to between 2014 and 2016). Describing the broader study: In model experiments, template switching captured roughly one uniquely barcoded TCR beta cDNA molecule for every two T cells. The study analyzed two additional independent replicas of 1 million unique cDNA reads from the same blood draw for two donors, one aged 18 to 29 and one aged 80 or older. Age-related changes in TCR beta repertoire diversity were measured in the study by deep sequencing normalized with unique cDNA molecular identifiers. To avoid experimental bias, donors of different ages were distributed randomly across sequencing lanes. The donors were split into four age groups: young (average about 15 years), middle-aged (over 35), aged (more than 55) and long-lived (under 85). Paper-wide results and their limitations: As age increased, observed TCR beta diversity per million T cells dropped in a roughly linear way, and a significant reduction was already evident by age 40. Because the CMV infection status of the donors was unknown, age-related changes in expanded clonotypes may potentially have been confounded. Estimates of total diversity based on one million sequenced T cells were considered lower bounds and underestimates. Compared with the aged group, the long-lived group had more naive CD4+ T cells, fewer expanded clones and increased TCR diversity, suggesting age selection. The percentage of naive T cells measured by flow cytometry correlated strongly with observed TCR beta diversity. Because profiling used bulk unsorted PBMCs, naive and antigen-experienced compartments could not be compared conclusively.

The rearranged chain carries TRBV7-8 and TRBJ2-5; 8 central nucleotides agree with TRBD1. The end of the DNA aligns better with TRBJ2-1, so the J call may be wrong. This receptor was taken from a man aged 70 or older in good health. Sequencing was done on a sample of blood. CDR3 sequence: CASSSRDRRSNEQFF. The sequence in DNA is TGTGCCAGCAGCTCCCGGGACAGGAGGTCCAATGAGCAGTTCTTC.